This is a list of T cell receptor beta chains from one sample in a study of blood T cell repertoires in COVID-19. Clones were read by immunoSEQ multiplex PCR, and TCRdb kept only the in-frame ones, dropping some. In the table there are some 350,000 clones, more than 75% of which are singletons. The sequencing sample was made of PBMCs or T cells enriched from blood (not recorded which). These receptors were obtained from a woman in her twenties or thirties who had recovered from COVID-19. Both conserved end residues are part of each CDR3.

V	J	CDR3
TRBV11-2	TRBJ1-1	CASSLTGGGTEAFF
TRBV24-1	TRBJ1-2	CATEGVESGYTF
TRBV5-4	TRBJ2-4	CASSYGGTPKNIQYF
TRBV24-1	TRBJ2-3	CATSDSRTSVSDTQYF
TRBV7-3	TRBJ2-5	CASSLRQDGTQYF
TRBV11-2	TRBJ1-4	CASTLGTGGEKLFF
TRBV28	TRBJ1-4	CASIEAGTGGRKLFF
TRBV24-1	TRBJ2-6	CATSDSRGDGANVLTF
TRBV7-8	TRBJ2-1	CASSFEGASNEQFF
TRBV9	TRBJ1-1	CASSEKTGQINTEAFF
TRBV19	TRBJ1-2	CASSLWGVGYTF
TRBV7-9	TRBJ1-2	CASSLDSGGTSRGGYTF
TRBV28	TRBJ2-3	CASSFSGSHVDTQYF
TRBV28	TRBJ2-1	CASSSTGGSGRSSYNEQFF
TRBV19	TRBJ2-5	CASSPHYQETQYF
TRBV24-1	TRBJ2-1	CATGGGTITEQFF
TRBV4-1	TRBJ2-7	CASSQEAAPGDEQYF
TRBV10-2	TRBJ1-2	CASSDGVLYGYTF
TRBV7-2	TRBJ2-6	CASSLAPNRGAGANVLTF
TRBV28	TRBJ2-1	CASLPGGLVSGRAYNEQFF
TRBV28	TRBJ2-1	CASSLQRDYWNEQFF
TRBV5-1	TRBJ2-1	CASSSGQDNEQFF
TRBV9	TRBJ1-5	CASSVDPGGNQPQHF
TRBV12-3/TRBV12-4	TRBJ1-6	CASTRTGNSPLHF
TRBV28	TRBJ1-2	CASSQGDGYTF
TRBV6-5	TRBJ1-5	CASGLGLNQPQHF
TRBV29-1	TRBJ2-7	CSVAGGSSYEQYF
TRBV7-2	TRBJ2-2	CASSPRPGSNTGELFF
TRBV11-3	TRBJ2-7	CASSLRGQGGHEQYF
TRBV4-1	TRBJ2-5	CASSRTQGETQYF
TRBV5-4	TRBJ1-2	CASRGTGRDYGYTF
TRBV3-1/TRBV3-2	TRBJ1-1	CASSQERLGTEAFF